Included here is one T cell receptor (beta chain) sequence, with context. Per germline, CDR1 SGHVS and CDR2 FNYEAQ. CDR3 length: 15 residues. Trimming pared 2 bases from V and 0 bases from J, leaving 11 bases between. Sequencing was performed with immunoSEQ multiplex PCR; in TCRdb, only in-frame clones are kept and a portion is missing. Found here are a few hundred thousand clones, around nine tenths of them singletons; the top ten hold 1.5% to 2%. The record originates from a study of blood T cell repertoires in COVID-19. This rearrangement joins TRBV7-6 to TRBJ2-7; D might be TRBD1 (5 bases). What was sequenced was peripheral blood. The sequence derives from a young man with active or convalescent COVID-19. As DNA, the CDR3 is TGTGCCAGCAGCTTAAGTTCAGGGCTCTCCTACGAGCAGTACTTC. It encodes CASSLSSGLSYEQYF. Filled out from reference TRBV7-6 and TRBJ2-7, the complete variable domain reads GAGVSQSPRYKVTKRGQDVALRCDPISGHVSLYWYRQALGQGPEFLTYFNYEAQQDKSGLPNDRFSAERPEGSISTLTIQRTEQRDSAMYRCASSLSSGLSYEQYFGPGTRLTVT.